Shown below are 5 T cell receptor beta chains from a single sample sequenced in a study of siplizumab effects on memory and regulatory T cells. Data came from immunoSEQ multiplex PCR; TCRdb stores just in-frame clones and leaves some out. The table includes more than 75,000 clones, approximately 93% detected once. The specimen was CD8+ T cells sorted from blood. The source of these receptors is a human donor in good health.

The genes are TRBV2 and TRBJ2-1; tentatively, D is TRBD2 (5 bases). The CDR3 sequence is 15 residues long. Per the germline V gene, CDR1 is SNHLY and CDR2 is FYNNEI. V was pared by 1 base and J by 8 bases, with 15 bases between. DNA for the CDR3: TGTGCCAGCAGTGAAGGAAGCGGACGAGGGTATGAGCAGTTCTTC. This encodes CASSEGSGRGYEQFF.

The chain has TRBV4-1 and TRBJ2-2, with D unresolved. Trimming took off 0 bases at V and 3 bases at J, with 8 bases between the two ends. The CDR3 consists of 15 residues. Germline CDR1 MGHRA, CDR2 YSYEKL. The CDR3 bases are TGCGCCAGCAGCCAAGAATCCCTAGACACCGGGGAGCTGTTTTTT. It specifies CASSQESLDTGELFF.

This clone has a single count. This chain's CDR3 is CASSFSSQRSAYEQYF. The DNA of the CDR3 is TGTGCCAGCAGCTTTAGTAGCCAGCGGAGTGCCTACGAGCAGTACTTC. The rearrangement links TRBV13 to TRBJ2-7; tentative D call: TRBD2 (5 bases). In germline, CDR1 is PRHDT, CDR2 FYEKMQ (reference sequence). The CDR3 is 16 amino acids. Trimming pared 3 bases from V and 2 bases from J, leaving 17 bases between.

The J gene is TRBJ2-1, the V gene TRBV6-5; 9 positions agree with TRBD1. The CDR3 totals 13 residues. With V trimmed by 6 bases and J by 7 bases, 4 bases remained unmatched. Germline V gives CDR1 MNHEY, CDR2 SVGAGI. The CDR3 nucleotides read TGTGCCAGCAGGCTCGACAGGGGGAATGAGCAGTTCTTC. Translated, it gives CASRLDRGNEQFF.

The CDR3 nucleotides read TGTGCCAGCAGCCAAGGACATCTGGAAGGCTACACCTTC. It is translated as CASSQGHLEGYTF. The rearrangement uses TRBV14 and TRBJ1-2; D gene ambiguous. Trimming removed 1 base at V and 8 bases at J, with 11 bases between. CDR1 is SGHDN and CDR2 is FVKESK in the germline V gene. CDR3 length equals 13 residues. The variable domain in full, completed from reference TRBV14 and TRBJ1-2, reads EAGVTQFPSHSVIEKGQTVTLRCDPISGHDNLYWYRRVMGKEIKFLLHFVKESKQDESGMPNNRFLAERTGGTYSTLKVQPAELEDSGVYFCASSQGHLEGYTFGSGTRLTVV.